Below, 22 T cell receptor beta chains from the same sample are listed, as sequenced in a study of T cells after posttransplantation cyclophosphamide. Methotrexate plus calcineurin inhibitor accompanied controls' myeloablative marrow transplants; sampling was 1 year later. The protocol was immunoSEQ multiplex PCR, while the TCRdb copy is restricted to in-frame clones and leaves out a portion. The repertoire holds about 12,000 clones, with approximately 80% as singletons. The sample in question was PBMCs, obtained 350 to 400 days after allogeneic stem cell transplant with calcineurin inhibitor and methotrexate. Source of these receptors: a male patient in his 30s who received an allogeneic stem cell transplant from an unrelated donor, was CMV-positive, and had acute GVHD only. Certain T cells may be donor cells from the graft.

This clone is judged large. The rearrangement uses TRBV7-9 and TRBJ1-2; 7 bases line up with TRBD1. The length of the CDR3 is 17 residues. Germline CDR1 is SEHNR and CDR2 is FQNEAQ (reference sequence). Germline trimming cut 4 bases from V and 1 base from J; bases unmatched to any gene: 12. CDR3 protein: CASSSLGQSTVNYGYTF. In nucleotides, the CDR3 is TGTGCCAGCAGCTCCCTGGGACAGAGCACGGTTAACTATGGCTACACCTTC.

This clone was seen only once. This CDR3 reads CASSIVPGLAEGYEQYF. The CDR3 DNA reads as TGTGCCAGTAGTATAGTTCCCGGACTAGCGGAGGGCTACGAGCAGTACTTC. V and J are TRBV19 and TRBJ2-7; TRBD2 matches at 10 bases. The germline CDR1 and CDR2 sequences are LNHDA and SQIVND (reference sequence). With 1 base clipped from V and 3 bases from J, the junction kept 9 bases outside the gene matches. The CDR3 consists of 17 residues.

This CDR3 is CASSEELGTGSYEQYF. The CDR3 DNA sequence: TGTGCCAGCAGTGAAGAATTGGGGACAGGGTCCTACGAGCAGTACTTC. V is TRBV6-1 and J is TRBJ2-7; TRBD1 aligns across 9 bases. This CDR3 is built from 16 residues. Germline V gene data show CDR1 as MNHNS and CDR2 as SASEGT. The V segment lost 1 base and the J segment 1 base; nucleotides outside the gene matches: 5.

The rearrangement joins TRBV7-3 to TRBJ1-2; a possible D gene is TRBD1 (6 bases). Germline CDR1 and CDR2: SGHTA and FQGTGA. The ends were cut back, 5 bases at V and 8 bases at J, with 12 bases in the middle. The CDR3 spans 12 residues. The CDR3 is CASSQTGGGYTF. The CDR3 DNA sequence: TGTGCCAGCAGCCAGACAGGTGGAGGCTACACCTTC.

The chain couples TRBV30 to TRBJ1-2; D call uncertain. Germline V lookup: CDR1 GTSNPN, CDR2 SVGIG (reference sequence). The CDR3 covers 14 residues. The V end was cut by 2 bases, the J end by 4 bases, with 14 bases between. CDR3 DNA sequence: TGTGCCTGGAGTATTCGCTCAGAGGGCTATGGCTACACCTTC. Translation: CAWSIRSEGYGYTF.

This clone has only one observation. V usage is TRBV30 and J usage is TRBJ1-1; 7 positions agree with TRBD1. Trimming removed 5 bases from V and 1 base from J; junction bases left unmatched: 4. This CDR3 is built from 13 residues. CDR1 is GTSNPN and CDR2 is SVGIG in the germline V gene (reference sequence). CDR3 DNA: TGTGCCTGGCGGGGACAGCCGAACACTGAAGCTTTCTTT. This encodes CAWRGQPNTEAFF.

Relative to its sample, this clone is medium-sized. The rearrangement links TRBV11-3 to TRBJ1-4; TRBD1 agrees at 8 bases. V was clipped by 5 bases and J by 8 bases; unmatched bases: 10. Germline CDR1 is SGHNT and CDR2 is YENEEA. The CDR3 loop spans 15 amino acids. As DNA, the CDR3 is TGTGCCAGCAGCGCACCGACAGGGGTCGAGGAAAAACTGTTTTTT. Translated: CASSAPTGVEEKLFF.

Written as DNA, the CDR3 is TGTGCCAGCAGGCCGATGCTAAGCACAGATACGCAGTATTTT. Translated, it gives CASRPMLSTDTQYF. The chain combines TRBV6-1 with TRBJ2-3, with D unclear. CDR3 length: 14 residues. Trimming left V 6 bases short and J 0 bases short, with 10 bases between. Germline CDR1 MNHNS, CDR2 SASEGT.

This chain joins TRBV19 and TRBJ2-1, with D tentatively TRBD1 (6 bases). The CDR3 length is 14 residues. The ends were cut back, 7 bases at V and 3 bases at J, with 13 bases in the middle. From germline, CDR1 is LNHDA and CDR2 SQIVND (reference sequence). CDR3 bases: TGTGCCAGTACCAGGGGCGCCATCTACAATGAGCAGTTCTTC. Protein product: CASTRGAIYNEQFF.

The V call is TRBV9, the J call TRBJ2-2, with 11 bases aligning to TRBD2. CDR3 size: 18 residues. V was pared by 2 bases and J by 4 bases, with 10 bases of the junction left unmatched. CDR1 and CDR2 from the germline V gene are SGDLS and YYNGEE. The chain's CDR3 is CASSVILAGGPGTGELFF. Written as DNA, the CDR3 is TGTGCCAGCAGCGTTATCCTAGCGGGAGGCCCCGGCACCGGGGAGCTGTTTTTT.

The genes are TRBV29-1 and TRBJ1-2, with D uncertain. Trimming cost V 4 bases and J 5 bases, with 14 bases left between them. CDR3 length: 13 amino acids. Germline V CDR1 and CDR2: SQVTM, ANQGSEA. CDR3 in DNA: TGCAGCGTTGTGTCGGCGGCCGCTTATGGCTACACCTTC. As protein: CSVVSAAAYGYTF.

The rearrangement uses TRBV6-6 and TRBJ1-2; the D is unclear. The germline gives CDR1 MNHNY, CDR2 SVGAGI (reference sequence). Trimming removed 6 bases from V and 0 bases from J, with 11 bases in between. The CDR3 runs 14 residues. The CDR3 reads CASRIPGANYGYTF. CDR3 DNA: TGTGCCAGCAGGATTCCGGGAGCTAACTATGGCTACACCTTC.

J is TRBJ1-1 and V is TRBV18; TRBD1 matches at 7 bases. The CDR3 is 15 amino acids. Per germline, CDR1 KGHSH and CDR2 LQKENI. V was clipped by 3 bases and J by 5 bases; unmatched bases: 9. The CDR3 region has the DNA TGTGCCAGCTCACCGAAATGGGACAGAGGGACTGAAGCTTTCTTT. Amino acids: CASSPKWDRGTEAFF. Full variable domain (outside the CDR3, taken from reference TRBV18 and TRBJ1-1): NAGVMQNPRHLVRRRGQEARLRCSPMKGHSHVYWYRQLPEEGLKFMVYLQKENIIDESGMPKERFSAEFPKEGPSILRIQQVVRGDSAAYFCASSPKWDRGTEAFFGQGTRLTVV.

V is TRBV5-1 and J is TRBJ1-1; tentative D call: TRBD1 (5 bases). Germline V gives CDR1 SGHRS, CDR2 YFSETQ. The CDR3 has 13 amino acids. The V and J ends lost 1 base and 2 bases respectively, with 6 bases between them. In DNA form, the CDR3 reads TGCGCCAGCAGCTTGAGGGGAAACACTGAAGCTTTCTTT. Translated: CASSLRGNTEAFF.

This rearrangement joins TRBV9 to TRBJ2-3; 14 bases are shared with TRBD2. The CDR3 loop spans 24 amino acids. The junction had 30 bases not matched to a gene; V was cut back by 6 bases and J by 3 bases. Germline CDR1 and CDR2: SGDLS and YYNGEE. The CDR3 DNA is TGTGCCAGCACCCTCTCCAGGGGTCAGGCCGGCACCCGGACTAGCGGGGGGTTAACAGATACGCAGTATTTT. Its protein product is CASTLSRGQAGTRTSGGLTDTQYF.

The chain links TRBV4-1 to TRBJ2-7; 11 bases align to TRBD2. CDR1 MGHRA and CDR2 YSYEKL come from the germline V gene. After removal of 0 bases from V and 3 bases from J, the junction contained 1 base not matched to a gene. The CDR3 is made up of 15 amino acids. This CDR3 reads CASSQELAGGYEQYF. The DNA for the CDR3 is TGCGCCAGCAGCCAAGAGCTAGCGGGGGGCTACGAGCAGTACTTC.

V usage is TRBV19 and J usage is TRBJ2-4, with TRBD1 matching 7 bases. The V and J ends lost 1 base and 3 bases, in that order; junction bases with no gene match: 3. The CDR3 is made up of 15 amino acids. The germline CDR1 and CDR2 sequences are LNHDA and SQIVND (reference sequence). CDR3 coding DNA: TGTGCCAGTAGTATAGGGGGACAGCTCAAAAACATTCAGTACTTC. Protein product: CASSIGGQLKNIQYF. The full variable domain, with the rest looked up from reference TRBV19 and TRBJ2-4, is DGGITQSPKYLFRKEGQNVTLSCEQNLNHDAMYWYRQDPGQGLRLIYYSQIVNDFQKGDIAEGYSVSREKKESFPLTVTSAQKNPTAFYLCASSIGGQLKNIQYFGAGTRLSVL.

The chain links TRBV7-8 to TRBJ2-3; the D gene is possibly TRBD2 (6 bases). V lost 1 base to trimming and J lost 6 bases, with 17 bases between them. The CDR3 extends over 16 amino acids. Per the germline V gene, CDR1 is SGHVS and CDR2 is FQNEAQ. The DNA for the CDR3 is TGTGCCAGCAGCTTAGGAGTCTCCCCGGGAGTGGATACGCAGTATTTT. This gives the protein CASSLGVSPGVDTQYF.

The rearrangement uses TRBV6-5 and TRBJ1-2; maybe TRBD1 (5 bases). Trimming left V 2 bases short and J 4 bases short, with 14 bases between. CDR1 is MNHEY, CDR2 SVGAGI, per germline. CDR3 length equals 15 residues. DNA of the CDR3: TGTGCCAGCAGTTACACAAAACAGGTAGCCTATGGCTACACCTTC. It encodes CASSYTKQVAYGYTF.

The rearrangement uses TRBV7-8 and TRBJ2-7; TRBD2 aligns across 8 bases. Germline V gene data show CDR1 as SGHVS and CDR2 as FQNEAQ. V was pared by 5 bases and J by 7 bases, with 13 bases of the junction left unmatched. CDR3 length: 15 amino acids. CDR3: CASSPWTSFFQEQYF. The CDR3 DNA follows: TGTGCCAGCAGCCCGTGGACTAGCTTCTTTCAGGAGCAGTACTTC.

This sequence joins TRBV7-2 and TRBJ2-1, with 8 nucleotides matching TRBD1. The CDR3 is made up of 16 amino acids. The germline V gene has CDR1 SGHTA and CDR2 FQGNSA. V was pared by 3 bases and J by 2 bases, with 6 bases of the junction left unmatched. Written as DNA, the CDR3 is TGTGCCAGCAGCTTGGAGGACAGGGTAGCCTACAATGAGCAGTTCTTC. This translates into CASSLEDRVAYNEQFF.

V and J are TRBV10-3 and TRBJ2-1; D may be TRBD1 (5 bases). CDR3 length: 16 residues. Trimming removed 3 bases from V and 5 bases from J, with 17 bases in between. Per the germline V gene, CDR1 is ENHRY and CDR2 is SYGVKD. The CDR3: CAISDRTRGEDNEQFF. CDR3 DNA sequence: TGTGCCATCAGTGATCGTACAAGGGGCGAGGACAATGAGCAGTTCTTC.